A selection of T cell receptor beta chains follows, all from one sample in a study of blood T cell repertoires in COVID-19. Only in-frame clones appear in the TCRdb table, and some are missing; sequencing was by immunoSEQ multiplex PCR. The data show more than 250,000 clones, with 86% seen just once and about 10% held by the top ten. The sample taken for sequencing was PBMCs or T cells enriched from blood (not recorded which). The receptor source for this set is a woman aged 18 to 35 who had recovered from COVID-19. Both conserved end residues are part of each CDR3. Each record gives: D gene, V gene, J gene, clone size, CDR3 protein, CDR3 DNA. D genes are given only for firm matches. Rows give clone size only sometimes, using once, few, many, or a class for an expanded clone.

d_gene: .
v_gene: TRBV15
j_gene: TRBJ2-3
abundance: .
CDR3aa: CATSFAGQPTDTQYF
CDR3nt: TGTGCCACCAGCTTCGCGGGGCAGCCCACAGATACGCAGTATTTT

d_gene: .
v_gene: TRBV7-8
j_gene: TRBJ1-6
abundance: .
CDR3aa: CASSHPGTPLHF
CDR3nt: TGTGCCAGCAGCCACCCCGGGACACCCCTCCACTTT

d_gene: .
v_gene: TRBV5-6
j_gene: TRBJ2-1
abundance: .
CDR3aa: CASSSVGQDNEQFF
CDR3nt: TGTGCCAGCAGCTCGGTAGGACAAGACAATGAGCAGTTCTTC

d_gene: .
v_gene: TRBV4-1
j_gene: TRBJ2-7
abundance: .
CDR3aa: CASSHPGSSYEQYF
CDR3nt: TGCGCCAGCAGCCATCCCGGGTCCTCCTACGAGCAGTACTTC

d_gene: TRBD1
v_gene: TRBV28
j_gene: TRBJ1-2
abundance: once
CDR3aa: CASTIGTGFSGYTF
CDR3nt: TGTGCCAGCACTATCGGGACAGGGTTTTCTGGCTACACCTTC

d_gene: TRBD1
v_gene: TRBV7-9
j_gene: TRBJ1-2
abundance: .
CDR3aa: CASSLVGGTDTYRGYTF
CDR3nt: TGTGCCAGCAGCTTAGTTGGGGGGACAGATACATATCGAGGCTACACCTTC

d_gene: .
v_gene: TRBV18
j_gene: TRBJ1-2
abundance: .
CDR3aa: CASSPLTETNYGYTF
CDR3nt: TGTGCCAGCTCACCACTCACAGAGACTAACTATGGCTACACCTTC

d_gene: .
v_gene: TRBV9
j_gene: TRBJ1-4
abundance: .
CDR3aa: CASSVGRGVEKLFF
CDR3nt: TGTGCCAGCAGCGTAGGGAGGGGAGTTGAAAAACTGTTTTTT

d_gene: TRBD2
v_gene: TRBV5-4
j_gene: TRBJ2-7
abundance: .
CDR3aa: CASTSAGGYEQYF
CDR3nt: TGTGCCAGCACGTCGGCGGGAGGGTACGAGCAGTACTTC

d_gene: .
v_gene: TRBV29-1
j_gene: TRBJ1-5
abundance: .
CDR3aa: CSVESGVGPVQPQHF
CDR3nt: TGCAGCGTTGAATCAGGGGTCGGGCCTGTCCAGCCCCAGCATTTT

d_gene: .
v_gene: TRBV5-5
j_gene: TRBJ1-5
abundance: .
CDR3aa: CASSLFLRGYYSNQPQHF
CDR3nt: TGTGCCAGCAGCTTATTTCTTAGGGGTTACTATAGCAATCAGCCCCAGCATTTT